The clone carrying this T cell receptor (beta chain) was seen a handful of times. TCRdb's copy holds only in-frame clones and misses some; the assay was immunoSEQ multiplex PCR. Of 100,000 to 150,000 clones in the sample, 85% to 95% are singletons; the top ten hold 1.6%. There are 15 residues in the CDR3. V lost 0 bases, J lost 3 bases, and 11 bases lay in between. Germline lookup yields CDR1 SGHAT and CDR2 FQDESV (reference sequence). The data stem from a study of T cell responses to AZD1222 COVID-19 vaccine. About the study: Second doses were pooled across both intervals (about 4 or about 12 weeks).

The chain recombines TRBV11-1 with TRBJ1-1, with D possibly being TRBD1 (6 bases). This clonotype was obtained from an adult in good health. The material was peripheral blood, obtained on day 0 of AZD1222 vaccination. As DNA, the CDR3 is TGTGCCAGCAGCTTAGCGCCACAGGGTGACACTGAAGCTTTCTTT. This gives the protein CASSLAPQGDTEAFF.